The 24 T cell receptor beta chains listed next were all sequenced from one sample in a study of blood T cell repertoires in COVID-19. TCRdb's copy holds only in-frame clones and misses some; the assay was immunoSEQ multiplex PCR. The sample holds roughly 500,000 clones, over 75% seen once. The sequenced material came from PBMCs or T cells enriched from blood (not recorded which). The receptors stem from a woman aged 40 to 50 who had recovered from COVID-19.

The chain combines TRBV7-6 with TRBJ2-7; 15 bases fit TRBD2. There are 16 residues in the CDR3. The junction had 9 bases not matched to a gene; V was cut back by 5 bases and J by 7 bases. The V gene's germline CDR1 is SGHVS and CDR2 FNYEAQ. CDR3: CASSPTPGLAGGEQYF. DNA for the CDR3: TGTGCCAGCAGCCCAACCCCGGGACTAGCGGGAGGTGAGCAGTACTTC. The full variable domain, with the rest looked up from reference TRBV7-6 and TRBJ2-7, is GAGVSQSPRYKVTKRGQDVALRCDPISGHVSLYWYRQALGQGPEFLTYFNYEAQQDKSGLPNDRFSAERPEGSISTLTIQRTEQRDSAMYRCASSPTPGLAGGEQYFGPGTRLTVT.

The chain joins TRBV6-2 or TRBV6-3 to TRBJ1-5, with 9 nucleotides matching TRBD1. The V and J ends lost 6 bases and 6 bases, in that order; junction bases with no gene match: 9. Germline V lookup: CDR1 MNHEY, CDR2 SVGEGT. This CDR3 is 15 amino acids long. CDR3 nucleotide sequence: TGTGCCAGCAGCGACCCGGGACAGGGAGCTCAGCCCCAGCATTTT. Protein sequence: CASSDPGQGAQPQHF.

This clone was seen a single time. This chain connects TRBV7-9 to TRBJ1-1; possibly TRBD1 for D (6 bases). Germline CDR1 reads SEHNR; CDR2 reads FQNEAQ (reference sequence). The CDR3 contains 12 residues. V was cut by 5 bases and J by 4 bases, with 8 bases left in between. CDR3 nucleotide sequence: TGTGCCAGCAGCGAAGGGGGCACTGAAGCTTTCTTT. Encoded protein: CASSEGGTEAFF.

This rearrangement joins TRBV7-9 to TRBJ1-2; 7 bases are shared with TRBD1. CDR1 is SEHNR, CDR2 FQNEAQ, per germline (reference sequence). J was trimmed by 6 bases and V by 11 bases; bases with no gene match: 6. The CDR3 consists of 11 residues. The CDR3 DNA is TGTGCCCCTGACAGGGCCGATGGCTACACCTTC. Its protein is CAPDRADGYTF.

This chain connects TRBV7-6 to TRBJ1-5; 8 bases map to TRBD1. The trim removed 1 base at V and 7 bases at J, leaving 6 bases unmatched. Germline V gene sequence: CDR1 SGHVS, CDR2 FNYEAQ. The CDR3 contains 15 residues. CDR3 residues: CASSLVQGARQPQHF. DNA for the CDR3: TGTGCCAGCAGCTTAGTTCAGGGGGCGCGGCAGCCCCAGCATTTT.

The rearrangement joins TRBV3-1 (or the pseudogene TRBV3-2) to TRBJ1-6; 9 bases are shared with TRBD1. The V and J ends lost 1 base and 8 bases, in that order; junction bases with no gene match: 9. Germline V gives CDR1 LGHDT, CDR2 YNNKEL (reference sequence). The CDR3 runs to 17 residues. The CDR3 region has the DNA TGTGCCAGCAGCCAAGGGAGTGCGGGACAGGGTTATTCACCCCTCCACTTT. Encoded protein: CASSQGSAGQGYSPLHF.

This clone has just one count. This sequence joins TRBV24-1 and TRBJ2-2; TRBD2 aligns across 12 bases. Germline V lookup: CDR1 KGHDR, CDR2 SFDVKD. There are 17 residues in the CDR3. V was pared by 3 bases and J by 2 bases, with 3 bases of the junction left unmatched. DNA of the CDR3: TGTGCCACCAGTGATCTACTAGCGGGAGGTAACACCGGGGAGCTGTTTTTT. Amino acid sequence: CATSDLLAGGNTGELFF.

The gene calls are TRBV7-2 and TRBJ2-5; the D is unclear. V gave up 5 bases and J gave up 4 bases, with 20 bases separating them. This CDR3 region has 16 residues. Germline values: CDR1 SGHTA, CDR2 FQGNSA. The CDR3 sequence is CASSLSMNLVAETQYF. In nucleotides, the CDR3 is TGTGCCAGCAGCCTCAGTATGAATCTTGTGGCAGAGACCCAGTACTTC.

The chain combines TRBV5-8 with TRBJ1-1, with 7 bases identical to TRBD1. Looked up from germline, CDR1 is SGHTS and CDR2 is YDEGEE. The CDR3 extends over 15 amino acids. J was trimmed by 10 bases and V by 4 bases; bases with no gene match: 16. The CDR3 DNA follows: TGTGCCAGCAGCGCCCGACAGGGAACGCTGTGGGGAGCTTTCTTT. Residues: CASSARQGTLWGAFF.

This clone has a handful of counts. CDR3 protein: CASGTTGGHTFGYTF. CDR3 coding DNA: TGTGCTAGTGGTACTACGGGGGGTCATACATTCGGCTACACCTTC. J is TRBJ1-2 and V is TRBV12-5, with D perhaps matching TRBD1 (5 bases). Trimming left V 5 bases short and J 8 bases short, with 21 bases between. The CDR3 runs to 15 residues. Germline CDR1 is LGHNT and CDR2 is FRNRAP.

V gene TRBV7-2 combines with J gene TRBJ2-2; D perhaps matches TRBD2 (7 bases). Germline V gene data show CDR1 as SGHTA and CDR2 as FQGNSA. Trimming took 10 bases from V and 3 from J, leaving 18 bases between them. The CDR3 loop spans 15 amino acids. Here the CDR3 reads CAILRQGRDTGELFF. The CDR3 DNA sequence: TGTGCCATCCTACGCCAGGGGAGGGACACCGGGGAGCTGTTTTTT.

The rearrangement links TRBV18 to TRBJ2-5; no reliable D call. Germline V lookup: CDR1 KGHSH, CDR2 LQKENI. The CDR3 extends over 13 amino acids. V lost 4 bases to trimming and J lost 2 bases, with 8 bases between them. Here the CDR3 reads CASSQNSQETQYF. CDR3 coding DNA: TGTGCCAGCTCACAGAACAGTCAAGAGACCCAGTACTTC.

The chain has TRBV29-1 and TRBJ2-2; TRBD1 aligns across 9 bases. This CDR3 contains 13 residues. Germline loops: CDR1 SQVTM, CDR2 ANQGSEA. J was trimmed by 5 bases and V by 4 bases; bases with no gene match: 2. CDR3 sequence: CSVGTGVTGELFF. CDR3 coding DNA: TGCAGCGTTGGGACAGGGGTGACCGGGGAGCTGTTTTTT.

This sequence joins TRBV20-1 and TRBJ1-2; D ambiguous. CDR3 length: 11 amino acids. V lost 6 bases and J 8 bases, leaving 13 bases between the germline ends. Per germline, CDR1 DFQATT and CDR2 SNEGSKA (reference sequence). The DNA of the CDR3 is TGCAGTGCAGAGAGAGAAAGCGGCTACACCTTC. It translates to CSAERESGYTF.

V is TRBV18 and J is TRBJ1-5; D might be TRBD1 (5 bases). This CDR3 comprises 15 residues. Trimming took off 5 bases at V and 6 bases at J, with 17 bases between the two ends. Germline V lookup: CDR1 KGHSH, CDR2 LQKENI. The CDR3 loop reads CASSDGHQGLQPQHF. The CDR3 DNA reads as TGTGCCAGCTCAGACGGACATCAGGGCCTTCAGCCCCAGCATTTT.

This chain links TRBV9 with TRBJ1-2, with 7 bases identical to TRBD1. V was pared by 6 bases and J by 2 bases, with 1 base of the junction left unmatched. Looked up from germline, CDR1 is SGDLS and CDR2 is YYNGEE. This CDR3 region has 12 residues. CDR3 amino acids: CASNRGNYGYTF. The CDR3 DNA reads TGTGCCAGCAACAGGGGAAACTATGGCTACACCTTC.

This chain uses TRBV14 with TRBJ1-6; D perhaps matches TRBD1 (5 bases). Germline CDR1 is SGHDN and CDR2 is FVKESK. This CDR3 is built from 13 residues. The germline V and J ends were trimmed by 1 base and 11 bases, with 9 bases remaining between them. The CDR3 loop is CASSQAGRAPLHF. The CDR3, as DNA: TGTGCCAGCAGCCAAGCAGGCAGGGCACCCCTCCACTTT.

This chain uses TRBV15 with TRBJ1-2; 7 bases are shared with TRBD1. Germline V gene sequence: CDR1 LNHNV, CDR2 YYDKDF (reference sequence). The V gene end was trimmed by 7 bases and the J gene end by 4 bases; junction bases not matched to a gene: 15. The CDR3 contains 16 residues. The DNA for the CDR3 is TGTGCCACCACCCAAGCTGGGACAGAGATGGCCTATGGCTACACCTTC. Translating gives CATTQAGTEMAYGYTF.

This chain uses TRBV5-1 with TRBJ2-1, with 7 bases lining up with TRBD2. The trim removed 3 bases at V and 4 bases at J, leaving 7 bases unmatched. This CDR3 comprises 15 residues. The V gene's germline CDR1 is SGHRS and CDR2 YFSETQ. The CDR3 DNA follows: TGCGCCAGCAGCTCTACGGGGGAGGGGTACAATGAGCAGTTCTTC. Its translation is CASSSTGEGYNEQFF.

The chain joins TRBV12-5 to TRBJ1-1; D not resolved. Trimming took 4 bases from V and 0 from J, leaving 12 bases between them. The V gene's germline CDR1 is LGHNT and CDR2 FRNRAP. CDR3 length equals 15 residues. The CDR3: CASGSATGMNTEAFF. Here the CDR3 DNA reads TGTGCTAGTGGTTCAGCGACGGGGATGAACACTGAAGCTTTCTTT.

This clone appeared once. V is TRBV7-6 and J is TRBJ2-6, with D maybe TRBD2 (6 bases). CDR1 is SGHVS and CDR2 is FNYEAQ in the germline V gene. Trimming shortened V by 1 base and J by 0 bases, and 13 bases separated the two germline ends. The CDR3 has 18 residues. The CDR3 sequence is CASSLEPGGYSGANVLTF. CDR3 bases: TGTGCCAGCAGCTTAGAGCCCGGGGGATACTCTGGGGCCAACGTCCTGACTTTC.

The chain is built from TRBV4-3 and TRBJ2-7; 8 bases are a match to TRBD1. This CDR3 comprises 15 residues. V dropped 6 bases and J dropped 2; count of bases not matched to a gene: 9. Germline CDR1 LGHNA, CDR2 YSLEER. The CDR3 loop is CASSHAGTGPYEQYF. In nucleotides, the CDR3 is TGCGCCAGCAGTCACGCCGGGACAGGACCCTACGAGCAGTACTTC.

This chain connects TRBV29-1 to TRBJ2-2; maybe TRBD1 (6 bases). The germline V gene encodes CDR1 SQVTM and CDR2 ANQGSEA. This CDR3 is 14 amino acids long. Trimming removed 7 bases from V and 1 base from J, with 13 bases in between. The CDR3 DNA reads TGCAGCGGTGGGACACCCCAGAACACCGGGGAGCTGTTTTTT. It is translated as CSGGTPQNTGELFF.

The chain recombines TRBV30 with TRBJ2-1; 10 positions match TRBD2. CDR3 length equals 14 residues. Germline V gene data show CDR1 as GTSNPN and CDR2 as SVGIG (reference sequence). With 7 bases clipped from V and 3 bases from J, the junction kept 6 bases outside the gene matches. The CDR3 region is CASHSSGSYNEQFF. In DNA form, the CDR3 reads TGTGCCTCCCATTCTAGCGGGAGCTACAATGAGCAGTTCTTC. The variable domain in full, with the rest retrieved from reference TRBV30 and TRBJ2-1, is SQTIHQWPATLVQPVGSPLSLECTVEGTSNPNLYWYRQAAGRGLQLLFYSVGIGQISSEVPQNLSASRPQDRQFILSSKKLLLSDSGFYLCASHSSGSYNEQFFGPGTRLTVL.